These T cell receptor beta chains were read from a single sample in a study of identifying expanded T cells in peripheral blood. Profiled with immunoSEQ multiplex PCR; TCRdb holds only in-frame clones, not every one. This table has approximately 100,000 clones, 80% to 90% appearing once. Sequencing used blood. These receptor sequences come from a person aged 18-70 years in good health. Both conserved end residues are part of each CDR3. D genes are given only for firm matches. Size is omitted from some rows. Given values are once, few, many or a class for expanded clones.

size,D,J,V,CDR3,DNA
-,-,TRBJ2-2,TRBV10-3,CAIRPGLNTGELFF,TGTGCCATCAGACCGGGACTCAACACCGGGGAGCTGTTTTTT
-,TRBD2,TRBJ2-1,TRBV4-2,CASSQVGGAKYNEQFF,TGTGCCAGCAGCCAAGTCGGGGGGGCCAAATACAATGAGCAGTTCTTC
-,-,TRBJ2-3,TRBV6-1,CASTSLRLGTTQYF,TGTGCCAGCACGTCTCTACGGCTGGGTACTACGCAGTATTTT
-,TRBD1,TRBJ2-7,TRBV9,CASSVEGQGAHEQYF,TGTGCCAGCAGCGTAGAGGGACAGGGGGCCCACGAGCAGTACTTC
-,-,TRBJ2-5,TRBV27,CASSSSPGFQETQYF,TGTGCCAGCAGTTCGTCGCCTGGGTTCCAAGAGACCCAGTACTTC
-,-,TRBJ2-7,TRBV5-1,CASSFMDSSYEQYF,TGCGCCAGCAGCTTCATGGACAGCTCCTACGAGCAGTACTTC
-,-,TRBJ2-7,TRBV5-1,CASSLVRAYEQYF,TGCGCCAGCAGCTTGGTTAGGGCGTACGAGCAGTACTTC
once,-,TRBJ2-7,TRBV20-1,CSASGPDEQYF,TGCAGTGCTAGTGGGCCCGACGAGCAGTACTTC
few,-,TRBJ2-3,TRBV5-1,CASSLGLGTDTQYF,TGCGCCAGCAGCTTAGGCCTCGGCACAGATACGCAGTATTTT
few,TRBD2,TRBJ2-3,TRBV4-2,CASSQDRGGGATDTQYF,TGTGCCAGCAGCCAAGATCGGGGCGGGGGGGCCACAGATACGCAGTATTTT
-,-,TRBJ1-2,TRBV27,CASTRDINYGYTF,TGTGCCAGCACTAGGGATATTAACTATGGCTACACCTTC
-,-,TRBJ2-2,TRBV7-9,CASSRRDGDTGELFF,TGTGCCAGCAGCCGGCGGGACGGAGACACCGGGGAGCTGTTTTTT
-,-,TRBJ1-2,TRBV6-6,CASSWEDRDYGYTF,TGTGCCAGCAGTTGGGAGGACAGAGACTATGGCTACACCTTC
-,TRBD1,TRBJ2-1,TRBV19,CASSKGTGSAPGQFF,TGTGCCAGTAGTAAGGGGACAGGGTCCGCCCCGGGGCAGTTCTTC
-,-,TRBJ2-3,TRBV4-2,CASSQEDPDTQYF,TGTGCCAGCAGCCAAGAGGACCCAGATACGCAGTATTTT
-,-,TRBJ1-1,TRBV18,CASRPSMNTEAFF,TGTGCCAGCAGGCCCAGTATGAACACTGAAGCTTTCTTT
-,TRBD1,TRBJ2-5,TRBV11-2,CASSTETGAQETQYF,TGTGCCAGCAGCACGGAGACAGGGGCCCAAGAGACCCAGTACTTC
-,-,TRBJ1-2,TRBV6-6,CASGHPLYGYTF,TGTGCCAGCGGGCATCCCCTATATGGCTACACCTTC
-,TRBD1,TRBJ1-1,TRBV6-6,CASSWGTDTEAFF,TGTGCCAGCAGTTGGGGGACAGACACTGAAGCTTTCTTT
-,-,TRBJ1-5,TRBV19,CASSRTGRGQPQHF,TGTGCCAGTAGTAGAACAGGACGGGGTCAGCCCCAGCATTTT
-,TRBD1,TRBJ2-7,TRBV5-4,CASSQGQPYEQYF,TGTGCCAGCAGCCAGGGACAGCCCTACGAGCAGTACTTC
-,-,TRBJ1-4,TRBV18,CASSRDGEVNEKLFF,TGTGCCAGCTCACGAGATGGGGAGGTGAATGAAAAACTGTTTTTT
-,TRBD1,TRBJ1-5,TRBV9,CASRPGQGARPNCSDQPQHF,TGTGCCAGTCGACCGGGACAGGGGGCGCGTCCCAATTGCTCGGATCAGCCCCAGCATTTT
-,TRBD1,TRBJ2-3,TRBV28,CASSTNRDRVGTQYF,TGTGCCAGCAGTACCAACCGGGACAGGGTGGGTACGCAGTATTTT
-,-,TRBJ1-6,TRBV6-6,CASSYARSYNSPLHF,TGTGCCAGCAGCTATGCCCGCTCCTATAATTCACCCCTCCACTTT
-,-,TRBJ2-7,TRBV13,CASSPPPGRCEQYF,TGTGCCAGCAGCCCCCCCCCGGGGAGATGTGAGCAGTACTTC
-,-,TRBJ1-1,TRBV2,CASSGEENTEAFF,TGTGCCAGCAGTGGGGAGGAGAACACTGAAGCTTTCTTT
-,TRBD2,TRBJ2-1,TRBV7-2,CASSLGYGGAQNEQFF,TGTGCCAGCAGCTTAGGATACGGGGGGGCCCAGAATGAGCAGTTCTTC
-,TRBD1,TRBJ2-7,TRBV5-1,CASSRTGGNRDEQYF,TGCGCCAGCAGCCGGACAGGGGGCAATCGAGACGAGCAGTACTTC
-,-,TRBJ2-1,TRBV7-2,CASSLISLGRETHEQFF,TGTGCCAGCAGCTTAATCTCGCTAGGCAGGGAGACCCATGAGCAGTTCTTC
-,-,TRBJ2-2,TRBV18,CASSSQVNTRELFF,TGTGCCAGCTCATCACAGGTTAACACCAGGGAGCTGTTTTTT
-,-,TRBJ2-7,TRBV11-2,CASSLDRPVSYEQYF,TGTGCCAGCAGCTTAGATCGCCCCGTTTCGTACGAGCAGTACTTC
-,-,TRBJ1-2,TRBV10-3,CAISGAPAADRSYGYTF,TGTGCCATCAGTGGAGCTCCCGCGGCAGACCGATCCTATGGCTACACCTTC
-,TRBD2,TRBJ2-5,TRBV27,CASSLGLAGVPETQYF,TGTGCCAGCAGTCTGGGACTAGCGGGGGTTCCGGAGACCCAGTACTTC
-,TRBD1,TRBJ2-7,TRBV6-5,CASSYSGTGSYEQYF,TGTGCCAGCAGTTACTCCGGGACAGGGTCCTACGAGCAGTACTTC
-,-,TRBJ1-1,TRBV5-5,CASSPRGTFTEAFF,TGTGCCAGCAGCCCCCGGGGCACTTTCACTGAAGCTTTCTTT
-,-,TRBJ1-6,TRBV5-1,CASSPGNSPLHF,TGCGCCAGCAGCCCCGGAAATTCACCCCTCCACTTT